This T cell receptor beta chain was sequenced in a study of blood T cells in healthy people across ages. About this clonotype itself: The antigen is unknown.

V was pared by 3 bases and J by 2 bases, with 8 bases of the junction left unmatched. Germline V gene sequence: CDR1 SQVTM, CDR2 ANQGSEA. This CDR3 has 15 amino acids. Combining a sample-barcoded 5' primer with a J-beta primer mix, a second PCR ran for roughly 7 to 12 cycles. At least 2.5 million CDR3-containing paired-end reads were obtained per sample. TCRdb passed the 5' RACE reads through MiXCR, listing each CDR3 protein once. The sample consists of about 900,000 distinct CDR3 sequences, roughly 48% of them appearing once. Study findings and constraints: Strong correlation linked observed beta diversity and percent naive T cells.

The J gene is TRBJ2-7, the V gene TRBV29-1; 9 bases are a match to TRBD1. Input material: blood. This sequence was found in a man aged 25-45 years in good health. CDR3 residues: CSVDGQGQGTYEQYF. Written as DNA, the CDR3 is TGCAGCGTTGATGGGCAGGGACAGGGCACCTACGAGCAGTACTTC.